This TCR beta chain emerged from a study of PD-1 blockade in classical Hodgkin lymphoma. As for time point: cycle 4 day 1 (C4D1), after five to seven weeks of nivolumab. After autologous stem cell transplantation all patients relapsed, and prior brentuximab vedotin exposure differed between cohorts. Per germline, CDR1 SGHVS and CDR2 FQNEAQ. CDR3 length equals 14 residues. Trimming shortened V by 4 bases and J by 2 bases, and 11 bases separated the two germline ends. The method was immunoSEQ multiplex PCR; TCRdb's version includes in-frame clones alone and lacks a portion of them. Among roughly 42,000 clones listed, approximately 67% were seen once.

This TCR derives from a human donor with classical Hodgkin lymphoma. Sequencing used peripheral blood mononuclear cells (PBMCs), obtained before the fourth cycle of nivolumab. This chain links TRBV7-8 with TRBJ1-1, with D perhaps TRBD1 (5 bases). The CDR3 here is CASSYQGDNTEAFF. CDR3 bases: TGTGCCAGCAGCTATCAGGGAGATAACACTGAAGCTTTCTTT.